Below, 3 T cell receptor beta chains from the same sample are listed, as sequenced in a study of T-cell memory formation after mild COVID-19. A single record per CDR3 protein comes from TCRdb applying MiXCR to the 5' RACE reads. In the table there are some 250,000 distinct CDR3 sequences, around a tenth of which are singletons. The sample consisted of PBMCs or a T cell subset sorted from them (not recorded which). Receptors were obtained from a man younger than 30 who had mild COVID-19 (a few samples of this study predate the infection). Cell type and time point are not known.

A few counts support this clonotype. J is TRBJ2-3 and V is TRBV7-2; D unclear. There are 12 residues in the CDR3. Trimming stripped 6 bases from V and 4 bases from J, with 8 bases between. The V gene's germline CDR1 is SGHTA and CDR2 FQGNSA. CDR3 DNA: TGTGCCAGCAGGAAACGGGCAGATACGCAGTATTTT. Translation: CASRKRADTQYF.

V gene TRBV4-2 combines with J gene TRBJ2-5; 7 nucleotides align to TRBD1. Germline assignment: CDR1 LGHNA and CDR2 YNFKEQ. The CDR3 covers 14 residues. V gave up 0 bases and J gave up 3 bases; unmatched junction bases: 1. The CDR3 DNA is TGTGCCAGCAGCCAAGAGGGGACAGAAGAGACCCAGTACTTC. It codes for CASSQEGTEETQYF.

This rearrangement joins TRBV12-3 or TRBV12-4 to TRBJ1-4, with TRBD1 as a possible D gene (6 bases). The CDR3 covers 14 residues. Trimming took off 3 bases at V and 8 bases at J, with 13 bases between the two ends. The CDR3 sequence is CASSFNRVGEKLFF. DNA for the CDR3: TGTGCCAGCAGTTTCAACAGGGTTGGCGAAAAACTGTTTTTT.